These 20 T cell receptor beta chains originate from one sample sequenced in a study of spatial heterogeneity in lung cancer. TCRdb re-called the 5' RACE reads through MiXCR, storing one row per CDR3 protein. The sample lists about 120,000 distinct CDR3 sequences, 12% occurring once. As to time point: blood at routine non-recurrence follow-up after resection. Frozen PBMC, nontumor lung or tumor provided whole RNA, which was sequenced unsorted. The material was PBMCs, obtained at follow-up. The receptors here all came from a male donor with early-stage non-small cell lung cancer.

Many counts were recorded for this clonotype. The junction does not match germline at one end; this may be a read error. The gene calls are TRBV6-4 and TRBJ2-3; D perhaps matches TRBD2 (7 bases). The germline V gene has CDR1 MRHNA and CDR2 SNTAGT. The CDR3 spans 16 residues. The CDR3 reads CASSDSPIGGGAPSNF. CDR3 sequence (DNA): TGTGCCAGCAGTGACTCCCCAATTGGCGGGGGCGCCCCCTCGAATTTT.

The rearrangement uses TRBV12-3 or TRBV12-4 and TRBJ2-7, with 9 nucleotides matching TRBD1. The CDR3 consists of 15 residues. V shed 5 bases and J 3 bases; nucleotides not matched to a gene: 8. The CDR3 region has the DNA TGTGCCAGCAGTCCAGGACAGGGGTCTATCTACGAGCAGTACTTC. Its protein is CASSPGQGSIYEQYF.

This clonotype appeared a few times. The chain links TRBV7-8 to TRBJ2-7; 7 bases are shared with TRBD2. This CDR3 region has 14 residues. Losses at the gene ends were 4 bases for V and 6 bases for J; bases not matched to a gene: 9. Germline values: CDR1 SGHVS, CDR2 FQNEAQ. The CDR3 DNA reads TGTGCCAGCAGCTACGGCCGGGACTATCGCGAGCAGTACTTC. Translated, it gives CASSYGRDYREQYF.

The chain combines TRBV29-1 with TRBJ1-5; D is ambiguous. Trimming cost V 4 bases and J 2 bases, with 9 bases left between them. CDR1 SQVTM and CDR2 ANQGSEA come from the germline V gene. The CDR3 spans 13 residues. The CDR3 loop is CSVGVHRNQPQHF. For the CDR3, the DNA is TGCAGCGTTGGCGTCCATCGCAATCAGCCCCAGCATTTT.

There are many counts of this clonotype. CDR3 DNA sequence: TGCAGCGTTGTTGGGTTAGCCTACGAGCAGTACTTC. Translating gives CSVVGLAYEQYF. V and J are TRBV29-1 and TRBJ2-7; the D is unclear. V shed 4 bases and J shed 2 bases, with 9 bases lying between them. This CDR3 is built from 12 residues. CDR1 is SQVTM and CDR2 is ANQGSEA in the germline V gene.

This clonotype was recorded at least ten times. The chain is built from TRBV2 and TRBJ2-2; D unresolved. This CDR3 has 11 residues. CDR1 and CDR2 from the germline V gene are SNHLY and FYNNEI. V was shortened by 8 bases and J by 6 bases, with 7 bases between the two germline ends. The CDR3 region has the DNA TGTGCCAGCCAGTCAGCCGGGGAGCTGTTTTTT. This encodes CASQSAGELFF.

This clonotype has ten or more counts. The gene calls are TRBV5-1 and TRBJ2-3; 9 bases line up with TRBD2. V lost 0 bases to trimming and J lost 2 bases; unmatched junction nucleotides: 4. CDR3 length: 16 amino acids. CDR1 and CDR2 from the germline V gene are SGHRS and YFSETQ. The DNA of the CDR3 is TGCGCCAGCAGCTTGGTTCTAGCGGGGAACACAGATACGCAGTATTTT. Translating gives CASSLVLAGNTDTQYF.

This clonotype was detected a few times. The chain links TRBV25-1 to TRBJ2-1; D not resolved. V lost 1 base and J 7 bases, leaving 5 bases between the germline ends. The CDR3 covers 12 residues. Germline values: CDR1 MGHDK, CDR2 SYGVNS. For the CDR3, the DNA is TGTGCCAGCAGTGAATTTAGTAATGAGCAGTTCTTC. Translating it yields CASSEFSNEQFF. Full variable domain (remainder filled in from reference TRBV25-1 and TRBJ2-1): EADIYQTPRYLVIGTGKKITLECSQTMGHDKMYWYQQDPGMELHLIHYSYGVNSTEKGDLSSESTVSRIRTEHFPLTLESARPSHTSQYLCASSEFSNEQFFGPGTRLTVL.

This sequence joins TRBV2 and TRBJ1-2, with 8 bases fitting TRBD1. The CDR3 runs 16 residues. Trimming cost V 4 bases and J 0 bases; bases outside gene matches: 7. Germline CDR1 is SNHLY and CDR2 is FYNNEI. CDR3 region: CASSVGQGPANYGYTF. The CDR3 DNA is TGTGCCAGCAGTGTAGGACAGGGACCAGCTAACTATGGCTACACCTTC.

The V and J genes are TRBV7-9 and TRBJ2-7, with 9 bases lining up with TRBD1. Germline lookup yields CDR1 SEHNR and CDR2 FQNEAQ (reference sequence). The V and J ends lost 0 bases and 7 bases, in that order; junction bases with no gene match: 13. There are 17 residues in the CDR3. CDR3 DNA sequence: TGTGCCAGCAGCTTAGCCGGGACAGGGAAATCCGGCGGGGAGCAGTACTTC. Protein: CASSLAGTGKSGGEQYF.

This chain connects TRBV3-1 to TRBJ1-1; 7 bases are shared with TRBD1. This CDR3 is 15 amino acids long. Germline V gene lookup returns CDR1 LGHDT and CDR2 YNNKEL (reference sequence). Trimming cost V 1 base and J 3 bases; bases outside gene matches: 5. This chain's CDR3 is CASSQAHTGDTEAFF. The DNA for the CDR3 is TGTGCCAGCAGCCAAGCCCACACAGGGGACACTGAAGCTTTCTTT.

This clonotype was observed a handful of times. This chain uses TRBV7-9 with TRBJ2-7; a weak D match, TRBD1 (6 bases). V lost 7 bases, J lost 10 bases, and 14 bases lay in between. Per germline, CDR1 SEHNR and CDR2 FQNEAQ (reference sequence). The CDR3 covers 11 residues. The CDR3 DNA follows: TGTGCCAGCACTCTAGCTGGGGGCCAGTACTTC. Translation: CASTLAGGQYF.

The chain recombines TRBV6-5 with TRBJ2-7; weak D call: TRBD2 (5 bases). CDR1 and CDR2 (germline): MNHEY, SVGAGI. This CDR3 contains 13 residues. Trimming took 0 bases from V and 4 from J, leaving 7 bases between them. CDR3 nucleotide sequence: TGTGCCAGCAGTTACTCCGGGGAGTACGAGCAGTACTTC. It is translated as CASSYSGEYEQYF.

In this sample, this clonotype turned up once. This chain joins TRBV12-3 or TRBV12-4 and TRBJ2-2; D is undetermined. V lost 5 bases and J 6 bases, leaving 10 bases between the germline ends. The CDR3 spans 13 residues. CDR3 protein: CASSLLRSGELFF. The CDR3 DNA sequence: TGTGCCAGCAGTCTGCTTAGGTCCGGGGAGCTGTTTTTT.

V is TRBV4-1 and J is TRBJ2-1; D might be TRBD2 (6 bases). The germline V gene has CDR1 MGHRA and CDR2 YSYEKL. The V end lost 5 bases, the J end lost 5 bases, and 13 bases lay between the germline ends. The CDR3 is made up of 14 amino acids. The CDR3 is CASSDLWGDNEQFF. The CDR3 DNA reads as TGCGCCAGCAGCGATTTGTGGGGGGACAATGAGCAGTTCTTC.

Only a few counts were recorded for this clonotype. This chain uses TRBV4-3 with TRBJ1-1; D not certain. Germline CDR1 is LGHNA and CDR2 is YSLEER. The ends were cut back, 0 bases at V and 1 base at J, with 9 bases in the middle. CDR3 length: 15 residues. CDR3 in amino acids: CASSQDWTGNTEAFF. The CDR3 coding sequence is TGCGCCAGCAGCCAAGATTGGACCGGGAACACTGAAGCTTTCTTT.

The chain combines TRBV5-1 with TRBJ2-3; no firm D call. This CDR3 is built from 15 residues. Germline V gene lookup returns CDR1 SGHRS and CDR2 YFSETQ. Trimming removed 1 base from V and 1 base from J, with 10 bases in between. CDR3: CASSLQVGGTDTQYF. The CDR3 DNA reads TGCGCCAGCAGCTTGCAAGTAGGCGGCACAGATACGCAGTATTTT. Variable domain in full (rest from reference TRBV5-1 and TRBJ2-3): KAGVTQTPRYLIKTRGQQVTLSCSPISGHRSVSWYQQTPGQGLQFLFEYFSETQRNKGNFPGRFSGRQFSNSRSEMNVSTLELGDSALYLCASSLQVGGTDTQYFGPGTRLTVL.

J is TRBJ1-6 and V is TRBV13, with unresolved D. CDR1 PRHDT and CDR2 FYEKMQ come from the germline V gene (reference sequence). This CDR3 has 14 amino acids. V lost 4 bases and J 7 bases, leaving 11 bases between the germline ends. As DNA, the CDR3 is TGTGCCAGCAGCTACGTGCGGGGAAATTCACCCCTCCACTTT. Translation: CASSYVRGNSPLHF.

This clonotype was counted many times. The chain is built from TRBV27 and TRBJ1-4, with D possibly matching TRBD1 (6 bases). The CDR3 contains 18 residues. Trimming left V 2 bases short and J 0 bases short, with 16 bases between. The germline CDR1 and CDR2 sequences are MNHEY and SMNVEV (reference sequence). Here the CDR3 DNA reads TGTGCCAGCAGTTTAACAGGGACTCCTTTTGCAACTAATGAAAAACTGTTTTTT. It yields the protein CASSLTGTPFATNEKLFF.

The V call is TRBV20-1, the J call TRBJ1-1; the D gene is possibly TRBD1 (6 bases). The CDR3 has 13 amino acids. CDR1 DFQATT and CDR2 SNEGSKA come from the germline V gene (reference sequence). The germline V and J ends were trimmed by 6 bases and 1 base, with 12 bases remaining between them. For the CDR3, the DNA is TGCAGTGCCCAGAGGGACACGAACACTGAAGCTTTCTTT. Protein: CSAQRDTNTEAFF.